What follows are 23 T cell receptor beta chains derived from one specimen sequenced in a study of T cell repertoires in cytomegalovirus infection. These receptors have no known antigen. MiXCR, run by TCRdb on the reads, gives a single entry per CDR3 protein. The profile covers 300,000 to 400,000 distinct CDR3 sequences, with 25% to 35% appearing a single time and approximately 20% taken by the ten largest. The starting material was cultured PBMCs, obtained from culture after CMV antigen stimulation. All receptors derive from a human donor in good health (CMV status not recorded). Some clones in this sample may be carry-over from other donors' samples.

This rearrangement joins TRBV7-8 to TRBJ1-2, with D possibly matching TRBD1 (6 bases). CDR1 and CDR2 from the germline V gene are SGHVS and FQNEAQ. This CDR3 has 14 residues. Trimming removed 1 base at V and 11 bases at J, with 17 bases between. The CDR3: CASSLDRVLKRYTF. DNA for the CDR3: TGTGCCAGCAGCTTAGACAGGGTTCTAAAAAGGTACACCTTC.

Only one count was recorded for this clonotype. The CDR3 loop is CASSLGTGAPYYGYTF. The CDR3 DNA reads as TGTGCCAGCAGTTTAGGGACAGGGGCCCCCTACTATGGCTACACCTTC. The chain has TRBV27 and TRBJ1-2, with 10 nucleotides matching TRBD1. This CDR3 spans 16 amino acids. CDR1 is MNHEY and CDR2 is SMNVEV in the germline V gene (reference sequence). V gave up 2 bases and J gave up 3 bases; unmatched junction bases: 6.

The V call is TRBV7-8, the J call TRBJ2-7; 8 bases map to TRBD1. Trimming took 8 bases from V and 3 from J; bases not matched to a gene: 6. The germline V gene has CDR1 SGHVS and CDR2 FQNEAQ. The CDR3 sequence is 13 residues long. The CDR3 is CASGQGVVYEQYF. The CDR3, as DNA: TGTGCCAGCGGACAGGGAGTTGTCTACGAGCAGTACTTC.

This clonotype appeared a few times. V usage is TRBV3-1 and J usage is TRBJ1-3; no reliable D call. This CDR3 spans 14 amino acids. CDR1 and CDR2 (germline): LGHDT, YNNKEL (reference sequence). V was clipped by 4 bases and J by 4 bases, with 11 bases between them. The DNA of the CDR3 is TGTGCCAGCAGCCGAGGGTATCAAGGAAACACCATATATTTT. It translates to CASSRGYQGNTIYF.

DNA for the CDR3: TGTGCCAGCAGCAAACCGGGACAGGATCAGCCCCAGCATTTT. Translated: CASSKPGQDQPQHF. The chain has TRBV11-1 and TRBJ1-5; TRBD1 agrees at 8 bases. Germline assignment: CDR1 SGHAT and CDR2 FQDESV (reference sequence). The CDR3 is made up of 14 amino acids. J gave up 5 bases and V 5 bases, and 5 bases lay outside the gene matches.

The table lists this clonotype with a few counts. The J gene is TRBJ2-1, the V gene TRBV7-9, with TRBD1 as a possible D gene (5 bases). This CDR3 is built from 14 residues. Germline CDR1 is SEHNR and CDR2 is FQNEAQ (reference sequence). Trimming removed 7 bases from V and 8 bases from J, with 18 bases in between. The chain's CDR3 is CASTEFQGFHEQFF. CDR3 DNA: TGTGCCAGCACTGAATTTCAGGGATTCCATGAGCAGTTCTTC.

The CDR3 region has the DNA TGTGCCTCAGTGGCTAGCGGGGTCCAGTACTTC. As protein: CASVASGVQYF. V gene TRBV10-3 combines with J gene TRBJ2-5; 9 nucleotides line up with TRBD2. Germline loops: CDR1 ENHRY, CDR2 SYGVKD. There are 11 residues in the CDR3. V lost 11 bases and J lost 10; bases outside the gene matches: 8.

The rearrangement uses TRBV7-9 and TRBJ1-1, with D possibly TRBD1 on 6 matching bases. The ends were cut back, 0 bases at V and 6 bases at J, with 17 bases in the middle. This CDR3 contains 16 residues. The germline V gene encodes CDR1 SEHNR and CDR2 FQNEAQ (reference sequence). The CDR3 nucleotides read TGTGCCAGCAGCTTAGCAGGGGGTCCCGAGCTCCCTGAAGCTTTCTTT. Translating it yields CASSLAGGPELPEAFF.

V and J are TRBV7-8 and TRBJ2-7; possible D gene TRBD2, 5 bases. CDR1 is SGHVS, CDR2 FQNEAQ, per germline. V lost 4 bases to trimming and J lost 4 bases, with 23 bases between them. The CDR3 is made up of 17 amino acids. CDR3: CASSSRPSEGGLYEQYF. CDR3 bases: TGTGCCAGCAGCTCCCGTCCTTCAGAGGGCGGCCTTTACGAGCAGTACTTC.

This clonotype turned up a few times. The chain links TRBV7-2 to TRBJ2-7; weak D call: TRBD2 (5 bases). Trimming pared 5 bases from V and 5 bases from J, leaving 10 bases between. The CDR3 is made up of 12 amino acids. Germline-derived CDR1 and CDR2 are SGHTA and FQGNSA. As DNA, the CDR3 is TGTGCCAGCAGCCAGAGGGTAGACGAGCAGTACTTC. Translating gives CASSQRVDEQYF.

A few counts support this clonotype. This sequence joins TRBV29-1 and TRBJ1-3; unclear D gene. This CDR3 has 12 residues. Germline lookup yields CDR1 SQVTM and CDR2 ANQGSEA. V was trimmed by 7 bases and J by 2 bases, leaving 9 bases between them. CDR3 DNA: TGCAGCGCCGGACCTACTGGAAACACCATATATTTT. Amino acid sequence: CSAGPTGNTIYF.

Only a few counts were recorded for this clonotype. The chain has TRBV19 and TRBJ1-3; no definite D call. Germline V CDR1 and CDR2: LNHDA, SQIVND (reference sequence). This CDR3 is 15 amino acids long. V was pared by 3 bases and J by 0 bases, with 9 bases between. CDR3 nucleotide sequence: TGTGCCAGTAGTATTAATGCTGTCTCTGGAAACACCATATATTTT. Translation: CASSINAVSGNTIYF.

This clonotype was seen more than once but under ten times. The chain uses TRBV28 and TRBJ1-6, with TRBD1 as a possible D gene (5 bases). The CDR3 totals 16 residues. Trimming removed 2 bases from V and 10 bases from J, with 18 bases in between. The germline gives CDR1 MDHEN, CDR2 SYDVKM. The CDR3 DNA reads as TGTGCCAGCAGTTTACGCCCAGGGATAAAGAGGTCACCCCTCCACTTT. It codes for CASSLRPGIKRSPLHF.

The rearrangement links TRBV7-9 to TRBJ2-3; TRBD2 aligns across 14 bases. This CDR3 is built from 18 residues. Germline CDR1 and CDR2: SEHNR and FQNEAQ (reference sequence). Losses at the gene ends were 1 base for V and 3 bases for J; bases not matched to a gene: 6. The CDR3 DNA reads TGTGCCAGCAGCTTAGGCCTGGGACTAGCGGGAGAGACAGATACGCAGTATTTT. Translating gives CASSLGLGLAGETDTQYF.

This clonotype was counted between two and nine times. The chain joins TRBV28 to TRBJ2-5; D perhaps matches TRBD2 (6 bases). Germline lookup yields CDR1 MDHEN and CDR2 SYDVKM. The CDR3 runs to 15 residues. Trimming left V 2 bases short and J 5 bases short, with 15 bases between. The chain's CDR3 is CASSLPGLGGETQYF. The CDR3 DNA reads TGTGCCAGCAGTTTACCGGGACTCGGAGGCGAGACCCAGTACTTC.

The chain is built from TRBV12-3 or TRBV12-4 and TRBJ1-4; possible D gene TRBD1, 6 bases. The CDR3 is made up of 15 amino acids. V lost 2 bases and J 4 bases, leaving 11 bases between the germline ends. CDR3 amino acids: CASSLSAQGNEKLFF. For the CDR3, the DNA is TGTGCCAGCAGTTTAAGTGCACAGGGTAATGAAAAACTGTTTTTT.

This clonotype was counted ten times or more. This chain connects TRBV7-2 to TRBJ1-3; 10 positions match TRBD1. This CDR3 comprises 20 residues. V gave up 4 bases and J gave up 0 bases; unmatched junction bases: 15. Germline CDR1 and CDR2: SGHTA and FQGNSA. CDR3 protein: CASSSPGQGSTASSGNTIYF. CDR3 nucleotide sequence: TGTGCCAGCAGCTCCCCGGGACAGGGGTCAACTGCCTCCTCTGGAAACACCATATATTTT.

CDR3 nucleotide sequence: TGTGCCAGCAGTTTACCCCCGGGACGAATAATTTCACCCCTCCACTTT. This codes for CASSLPPGRIISPLHF. The rearrangement links TRBV28 to TRBJ1-6; a possible D gene is TRBD1 (5 bases). The CDR3 is 16 residues long. Trimming took off 2 bases at V and 9 bases at J, with 17 bases between the two ends. Germline loops: CDR1 MDHEN, CDR2 SYDVKM.

In its sample, this clonotype was seen many times. Here the CDR3 reads CASSSELAGGSLTQYF. The CDR3 bases are TGTGCCAGCAGCTCCGAACTAGCGGGAGGCTCCTTGACCCAGTACTTC. The chain joins TRBV7-8 to TRBJ2-5, with 12 nucleotides matching TRBD2. The V gene end was trimmed by 4 bases and the J gene end by 7 bases; junction bases not matched to a gene: 10. There are 16 residues in the CDR3. The V gene's germline CDR1 is SGHVS and CDR2 FQNEAQ.

This clonotype showed up just a few times. As DNA, the CDR3 is TGTGCCAGCGGGGACAGGGACGGCTACAATGAGCAGTTCTTC. It yields the protein CASGDRDGYNEQFF. The V and J genes are TRBV28 and TRBJ2-1; TRBD1 matches 9 bases. Germline V gene data show CDR1 as MDHEN and CDR2 as SYDVKM. The J segment lost 3 bases and the V segment lost 8 bases, leaving 5 bases of the junction unmatched. This CDR3 has 14 residues.

The V and J genes are TRBV20-1 and TRBJ2-1; 14 positions agree with TRBD2. This CDR3 spans 19 amino acids. The germline CDR1 and CDR2 sequences are DFQATT and SNEGSKA (reference sequence). V was pared by 3 bases and J by 4 bases, with 14 bases of the junction left unmatched. CDR3 residues: CSARGLAGETRGSYNEQFF. CDR3 nucleotide sequence: TGCAGTGCTAGGGGACTAGCGGGGGAGACGCGCGGCTCTTACAATGAGCAGTTCTTC.

V is TRBV7-8 and J is TRBJ2-2, with D perhaps matching TRBD1 or TRBD2 (5 bases each). The germline V gene encodes CDR1 SGHVS and CDR2 FQNEAQ. The CDR3 extends over 13 amino acids. Trimming took 8 bases from V and 3 from J, leaving 10 bases between them. This CDR3 reads CASLWGYTGELFF. The DNA for the CDR3 is TGTGCCAGCCTCTGGGGGTACACCGGGGAGCTGTTTTTT.

Only a few counts were recorded for this clonotype. The CDR3 DNA reads as TGTGCCAGCAGTTTAGGGACGACGGGGCAAGGCACAGATACGCAGTATTTT. It specifies CASSLGTTGQGTDTQYF. The chain employs TRBV12-3 or TRBV12-4 and TRBJ2-3; the D call may be TRBD1 or TRBD2 (5 bases each). The CDR3 contains 17 residues. Trimming took off 1 base at V and 1 base at J, with 15 bases between the two ends.